This entry is about one TCR beta chain. This specimen belongs to a study of blood T cell repertoires in COVID-19. In the study overall: Nucleic acid was either cDNA or gDNA, and it came from T cells, B-cell-depleted T cells, or PBMCs.

Method: immunoSEQ multiplex PCR; TCRdb's copy keeps in-frame clones and lacks some. The profile shows about 140,000 clones, approximately 79% of them singletons. Germline V gene lookup returns CDR1 LNHDA and CDR2 SQIVND (reference sequence). The V segment lost 5 bases and the J segment 5 bases; nucleotides outside the gene matches: 5. The CDR3 is 14 residues long. The participants were between roughly 18 and 89 years old and came from 24 US areas. The sequence was obtained from a woman in her forties or fifties who had recovered from COVID-19. This chain connects TRBV19 to TRBJ1-1, with 10 bases aligning to TRBD1. The sample comprised PBMCs or T cells enriched from blood (not recorded which). As DNA, the CDR3 is TGTGCCAGTAGTCTAGGACAGGGGGTGACTGAAGCTTTCTTT. It translates to CASSLGQGVTEAFF.